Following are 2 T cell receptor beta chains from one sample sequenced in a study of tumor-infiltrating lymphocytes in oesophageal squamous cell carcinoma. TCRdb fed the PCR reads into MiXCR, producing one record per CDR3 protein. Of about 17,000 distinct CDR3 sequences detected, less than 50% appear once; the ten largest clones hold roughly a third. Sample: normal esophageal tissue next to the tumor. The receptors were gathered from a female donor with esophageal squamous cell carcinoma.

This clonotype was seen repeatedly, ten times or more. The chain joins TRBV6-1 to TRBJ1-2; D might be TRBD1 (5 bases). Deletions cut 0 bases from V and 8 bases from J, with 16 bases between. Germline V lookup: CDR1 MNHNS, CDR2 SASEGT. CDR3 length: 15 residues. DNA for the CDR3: TGTGCCAGCAGTGAAGCGCGACGGACATACGGCGGCTACACCTTC. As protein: CASSEARRTYGGYTF.

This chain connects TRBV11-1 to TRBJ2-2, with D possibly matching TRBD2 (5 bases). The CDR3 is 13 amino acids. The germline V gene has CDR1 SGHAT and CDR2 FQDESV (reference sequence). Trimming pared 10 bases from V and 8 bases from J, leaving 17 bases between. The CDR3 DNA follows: TGTGCCATCGGAGGAGGCCCGGAAGGGGAGCTGTTTTTT. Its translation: CAIGGGPEGELFF.